Below are 3 T cell receptor beta chains sequenced from a single sample in a study of identical twins. Via MiXCR, TCRdb re-called the 5' RACE reads, giving one row per CDR3 protein. The table shows fewer than 250,000 distinct CDR3 sequences, with around 8% occurring only once. This same sample was also part of a study on yellow fever vaccine responses in identical twins.

The sample comprised memory (CD45RO+) T cells sorted from blood. These receptors originate from a woman between 18 and 29 years old in good health.

The J gene is TRBJ1-1, the V gene TRBV6-2 or TRBV6-3; the D gene is possibly TRBD1 (5 bases). Germline CDR1 and CDR2: MNHEY and SVGEGT. The CDR3 is 14 amino acids. V was pared by 0 bases and J by 1 base, with 6 bases between. CDR3 DNA sequence: TGTGCCAGCAGTTACTCGAGGGGGAACACTGAAGCTTTCTTT. Amino acids: CASSYSRGNTEAFF.

The chain couples TRBV3-1 to TRBJ1-1; the D gene is possibly TRBD1 (5 bases). The germline V gene has CDR1 LGHDT and CDR2 YNNKEL (reference sequence). Trimming shortened V by 7 bases and J by 5 bases, and 20 bases separated the two germline ends. This CDR3 is built from 15 residues. The DNA for the CDR3 is TGTGCCAGCACCATCTGTCTGAGGGGAAGAACTGAAGCTTTCTTT. This gives the protein CASTICLRGRTEAFF. Combining the CDR3 with reference TRBV3-1 and TRBJ1-1 gives the whole variable domain DTAVSQTPKYLVTQMGNDKSIKCEQNLGHDTMYWYKQDSKKFLKIMFSYNNKELIINETVPNRFSPKSPDKAHLNLHINSLELGDSAVYFCASTICLRGRTEAFFGQGTRLTVV.

V and J are TRBV20-1 and TRBJ2-1; the D gene is possibly TRBD2 (6 bases). The CDR3 covers 13 residues. Germline V CDR1 and CDR2: DFQATT, SNEGSKA (reference sequence). V was pared by 1 base and J by 7 bases, with 11 bases between. In DNA, the CDR3 is TGCAGTGCTAGAGTGGAGGGGAGGAATGAGCAGTTCTTC. Residues: CSARVEGRNEQFF.